Following are 8 T cell receptor beta chains from one sample sequenced in a study of Ad26.COV2.S vaccination and SARS-CoV-2 variants. The repertoire was sequenced with immunoSEQ multiplex PCR; TCRdb's copy has only in-frame clones and lacks some. The sample yields around 350,000 clones, about 92% seen once. The sequencing here drew on peripheral blood, taken after recovery from COVID-19. The source is a human donor who had recovered from COVID-19.

The chain has TRBV4-1 and TRBJ1-5; TRBD1 agrees at 7 bases. Germline-derived CDR1 and CDR2 are MGHRA and YSYEKL. This CDR3 spans 15 amino acids. V was pared by 4 bases and J by 4 bases, with 7 bases of the junction left unmatched. CDR3 sequence: CASSPLTGPNQPQHF. The CDR3 region has the DNA TGCGCCAGCAGCCCATTGACAGGGCCGAATCAGCCCCAGCATTTT.

CDR3 coding DNA: TGTGCCAGCAGTCGAGGGGGCAGTGGCTATAATTCACCCCTCCACTTT. Translated, it gives CASSRGGSGYNSPLHF. The chain couples TRBV27 to TRBJ1-6; TRBD1 matches at 7 bases. CDR1 is MNHEY and CDR2 is SMNVEV in the germline V gene (reference sequence). The CDR3 totals 16 residues. After removal of 5 bases from V and 3 bases from J, the junction contained 7 bases not matched to a gene.

The chain has TRBV5-4 and TRBJ2-7; D is ambiguous. V dropped 3 bases and J dropped 1 base, with 11 bases sitting between them. CDR3 length: 14 residues. Germline CDR1 is SGHNT and CDR2 is YYREEE (reference sequence). CDR3 nucleotide sequence: TGTGCCAGCAGCTCCGACTCGTGGTCCTACGAGCAGTACTTC. Protein product: CASSSDSWSYEQYF.

The J gene is TRBJ2-3, the V gene TRBV12-1; TRBD2 was called by the table and not checked on the DNA. TRBV12-1 is a known pseudogene. The CDR3 length is 16 residues. Here the CDR3 DNA reads TGTGCCAGCAGCTGGACCGGGATCTCGAGCACAGATACGCAGTATTTT. Translated: CASSWTGISSTDTQYF.

The CDR3 DNA is TGTGCCACCAGTGAGGGGGGACAAACCACCGGGGAGCTGTTTTTT. Translating gives CATSEGGQTTGELFF. The genes are TRBV24-1 and TRBJ2-2; the D gene could be TRBD1 or TRBD2 (6 bases each). From germline, CDR1 is KGHDR and CDR2 SFDVKD. The CDR3 has 15 amino acids. Trimming pared 4 bases from V and 4 bases from J, leaving 12 bases between.

The gene calls are TRBV5-8 and TRBJ2-5, with 8 bases lining up with TRBD1. Germline values: CDR1 SGHTS, CDR2 YDEGEE. The CDR3 consists of 16 residues. V was pared by 4 bases and J by 4 bases, with 12 bases of the junction left unmatched. The CDR3 bases are TGTGCCAGCAGCCTCGGACAGGGCAATTTTGGAGAGACCCAGTACTTC. Translated, it gives CASSLGQGNFGETQYF.

This clone has just a few counts. The V gene is TRBV10-1, the J gene TRBJ1-6, with TRBD1 matching 8 bases. J gave up 13 bases and V 6 bases, and 8 bases lay outside the gene matches. There are 13 residues in the CDR3. From germline, CDR1 is WNHNN and CDR2 SYGVQD (reference sequence). The DNA of the CDR3 is TGCGCCAGCAGGGCGACAGGGGATGGGCCCCTCCACTTT. Translated, it gives CASRATGDGPLHF.

V usage is TRBV5-1 and J usage is TRBJ2-7; 8 bases fit TRBD1. From germline, CDR1 is SGHRS and CDR2 YFSETQ. V dropped 0 bases and J dropped 2; count of bases not matched to a gene: 4. The CDR3 is made up of 15 amino acids. The CDR3 region has the DNA TGCGCCAGCAGCTTGGGGGGACAGGATCCCTACGAGCAGTACTTC. Its protein product is CASSLGGQDPYEQYF.